This TCR beta chain was identified in a study of blood T cell repertoires in COVID-19. Study-wide background: T cells, B-cell-depleted T cells, or PBMCs provided the cDNA or gDNA that served as material.

Produced via immunoSEQ multiplex PCR; TCRdb's table is partial and in-frame only. The table has 400,000 to 500,000 clones, approximately 91% seen once. From germline, CDR1 is SGHKS and CDR2 YYEKEE (reference sequence). The CDR3 extends over 14 amino acids. Between the trimmed V and J ends, which lost 0 bases and 4 bases, there was a span of 9 bases. The chain has TRBV5-5 and TRBJ2-3, with D uncertain. The receptor's source is a woman aged 18-29 years who had been exposed to COVID-19. Sequences were obtained from PBMCs or T cells enriched from blood (not recorded which). CDR3 in DNA: TGTGCCAGCAGCTTGGCCCAGGTGGCAGATACGCAGTATTTT. Translated, it gives CASSLAQVADTQYF. The full variable domain, completed using reference TRBV5-5 and TRBJ2-3, is DAGVTQSPTHLIKTRGQQVTLRCSPISGHKSVSWYQQVLGQGPQFIFQYYEKEERGRGNFPDRFSARQFPNYSSELNVNALLLGDSALYLCASSLAQVADTQYFGPGTRLTVL.